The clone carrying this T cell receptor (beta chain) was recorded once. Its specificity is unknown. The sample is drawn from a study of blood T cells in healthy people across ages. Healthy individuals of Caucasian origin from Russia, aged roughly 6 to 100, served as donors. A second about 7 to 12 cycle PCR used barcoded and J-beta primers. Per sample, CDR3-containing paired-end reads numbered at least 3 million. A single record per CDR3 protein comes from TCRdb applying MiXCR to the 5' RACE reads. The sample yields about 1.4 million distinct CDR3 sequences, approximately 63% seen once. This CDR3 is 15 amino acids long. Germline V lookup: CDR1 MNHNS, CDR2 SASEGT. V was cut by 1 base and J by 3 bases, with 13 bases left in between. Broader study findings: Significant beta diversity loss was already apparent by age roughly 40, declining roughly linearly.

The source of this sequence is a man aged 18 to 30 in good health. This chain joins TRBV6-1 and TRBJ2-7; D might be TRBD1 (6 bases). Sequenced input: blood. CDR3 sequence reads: CASSEVQGIIYEQYF. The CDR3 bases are TGTGCCAGCAGTGAAGTGCAGGGGATTATCTACGAGCAGTACTTC.